The entry below describes one TCR beta chain. The antigen is undetermined. Germline loops: CDR1 MGHRA, CDR2 YSYEKL. This CDR3 comprises 15 residues. The V and J ends lost 4 bases and 4 bases, in that order; junction bases with no gene match: 6. The data belong to a study of radiotherapy plus CTLA-4 blockade in lung cancer. Study results and limitations: TCR clones from tumors expanded in blood after radiotherapy plus ipilimumab. Early clone dynamics of blood T cells, plus interferon-beta, reportedly predicted response best.

Focal radiation was given together with CTLA-4 blockade (ipilimumab) to patients with chemo-refractory metastatic non-small-cell lung cancer. Method: immunoSEQ multiplex PCR; TCRdb's copy keeps in-frame clones and lacks some. The table has roughly 75,000 clones, about 78% seen once. V is TRBV4-1 and J is TRBJ2-7, with TRBD1 matching 11 bases. The receptor was isolated from a human donor with non-small cell lung cancer whose response to radiotherapy plus ipilimumab could not be evaluated. Some clones in this sample may be carry-over from other donors' samples. The specimen comprised peripheral blood, sampled from a patient treated with radiotherapy plus ipilimumab. In nucleotides, the CDR3 is TGCGCCAGCAGCCCCAGGGGACAGGGGGGATACGAGCAGTACTTC. It is translated as CASSPRGQGGYEQYF.